What follows is one TCR beta chain and its context. Antigen unknown. This specimen comes from a study of beta chain features in type 1 diabetes. Reverse transcribing all isolated RNA meant expressed TCRB transcripts were sequenced. Here immunoSEQ multiplex PCR was the method, and the copy in TCRdb shows in-frame clones only, minus some. The sample consists of hundreds of thousands of clones, about a tenth of them appearing once. Trimming took off 5 bases at V and 3 bases at J, with 19 bases between the two ends. CDR1 is SEHNR, CDR2 FQNEAQ, per germline (reference sequence). CDR3 length: 16 amino acids. The study, taken as a whole, reports: TCRB CDR3s were moderately but significantly shorter in Type 1 diabetes patients in all four CD4+ subsets.

Sample: central memory CD4+ T cells from blood. This TCR derives from a man aged 30 to 45 with type 1 diabetes. This sequence joins TRBV7-9 and TRBJ1-1; no clear D gene. The CDR3 DNA reads TGTGCCAGCAGCCCCGTTTTTGGGGTTGCGGACACTGAAGCTTTCTTT. The encoded protein is CASSPVFGVADTEAFF.